This T cell receptor beta chain was sequenced for a study of T cells in Graves' hyperthyroidism and ophthalmopathy. This clonotype was counted at least ten times. Antigen: not known. The investigators amplified TCR beta CDR3 regions from RNA transcripts. First-round RT-PCR of the TCR CDR3 relied on the HTBI primer set. TCRdb fed the multiplex PCR reads into MiXCR, producing one record per CDR3 protein. The sample holds about 640,000 distinct CDR3 sequences; about 45% are singletons and the top ten take less than 9%. V dropped 4 bases and J dropped 7 bases, with 14 bases sitting between them. The CDR3 is made up of 14 amino acids. Germline assignment: CDR1 LNHDA and CDR2 SQIVND (reference sequence). Overall study results and limits: Model output signaled ophthalmopathy a median around 6.9 months ahead of onset. Most thyroid clonotypes with frequency above 0.001 were detected in blood.

The chain joins TRBV19 to TRBJ1-5, with D possibly matching TRBD1 (6 bases). The origin of this receptor is an adult man with Graves' disease, either hyperthyroidism or ophthalmopathy (not recorded which). The sample taken for sequencing was peripheral blood or thyroid tissue (not recorded which). The CDR3 DNA reads as TGTGCCAGTAGTACCCAGGGGAGCGGGCAGCCCCAGCATTTT. Protein sequence: CASSTQGSGQPQHF.